This entry lists 18 T cell receptor beta chains sequenced from one sample in a study of blood T cell repertoires in COVID-19. The assay was immunoSEQ multiplex PCR, and TCRdb's table has in-frame clones only and misses some. The sample records 70,000 to 95,000 clones, under 80% being singletons. The source material was peripheral blood. The receptors originated from a man aged 55 to 70 with COVID-19, enrolled during active disease.

The V and J genes are TRBV25-1 and TRBJ2-3, with D maybe TRBD2 (7 bases). Per the germline V gene, CDR1 is MGHDK and CDR2 is SYGVNS. The CDR3 spans 14 residues. Trimming left V 5 bases short and J 4 bases short, with 13 bases between. CDR3 coding DNA: TGTGCCAGCAGTTTGGGGGCGGGGGCAGATACGCAGTATTTT. Protein: CASSLGAGADTQYF.

The V gene is TRBV5-5, the J gene TRBJ2-4, with no clear D. This CDR3 contains 12 residues. Trimming took off 0 bases at V and 8 bases at J, with 6 bases between the two ends. Germline CDR1 reads SGHKS; CDR2 reads YYEKEE (reference sequence). CDR3 DNA sequence: TGTGCCAGCAGCTTGGTTGGAGACATTCAGTACTTC. This codes for CASSLVGDIQYF.

This chain uses TRBV18 with TRBJ1-5; 8 positions match TRBD1. In germline, CDR1 is KGHSH, CDR2 LQKENI. Trimming removed 3 bases from V and 6 bases from J; junction bases left unmatched: 1. CDR3 length: 13 residues. The CDR3 DNA sequence: TGTGCCAGCTCACCGGACAGGGTTCAGCCCCAGCATTTT. It is translated as CASSPDRVQPQHF.

The chain uses TRBV13 and TRBJ1-4, with no clear D. The CDR3 covers 14 residues. The germline V and J ends were trimmed by 0 bases and 13 bases, with 15 bases remaining between them. CDR1 is PRHDT, CDR2 FYEKMQ, per germline (reference sequence). CDR3: CASSLGGRTEGLFF. The CDR3 DNA reads as TGTGCCAGCAGCTTAGGCGGTCGTACAGAAGGACTGTTTTTT.

V gene TRBV19 combines with J gene TRBJ1-4; a weak D match, TRBD1 (6 bases). Germline V gene data show CDR1 as LNHDA and CDR2 as SQIVND (reference sequence). With 8 bases removed from V and 0 bases from J, the gap between germline ends came to 16 bases. This CDR3 has 16 residues. This chain's CDR3 is CASLARGAATNEKLFF. The DNA of the CDR3 is TGTGCCAGTCTCGCTCGGGGGGCTGCAACTAATGAAAAACTGTTTTTT.

V is TRBV5-1 and J is TRBJ2-2; the D gene is possibly TRBD2 (5 bases). V was trimmed by 0 bases and J by 7 bases, leaving 7 bases between them. Germline lookup yields CDR1 SGHRS and CDR2 YFSETQ. CDR3 length: 13 residues. The CDR3, as DNA: TGCGCCAGCAGCTTGGATCGGGGCGGGGAGCTGTTTTTT. This translates into CASSLDRGGELFF.

This clone was counted between two and nine times. The rearrangement uses TRBV4-2 and TRBJ1-5; no clear D. Germline assignment: CDR1 LGHNA and CDR2 YNFKEQ. The CDR3 totals 12 residues. Trimming cost V 0 bases and J 7 bases, with 4 bases left between them. The CDR3 coding sequence is TGTGCCAGCAGCCAAGATCGGCAGCCCCAGCATTTT. This gives the protein CASSQDRQPQHF.

J is TRBJ2-2 and V is TRBV5-1; weak D call: TRBD2 (5 bases). V was clipped by 7 bases and J by 5 bases, with 12 bases between them. Germline CDR1 and CDR2: SGHRS and YFSETQ. This CDR3 is built from 13 residues. This CDR3 is CASCLAGTGELFF. CDR3 coding DNA: TGCGCCAGCTGCCTAGCCGGTACCGGGGAGCTGTTTTTT. The whole variable domain, remainder taken from reference TRBV5-1 and TRBJ2-2, is KAGVTQTPRYLIKTRGQQVTLSCSPISGHRSVSWYQQTPGQGLQFLFEYFSETQRNKGNFPGRFSGRQFSNSRSEMNVSTLELGDSALYLCASCLAGTGELFFGEGSRLTVL.

The genes are TRBV5-6 and TRBJ1-2; D is unclear. V lost 0 bases and J 2 bases, leaving 8 bases between the germline ends. Germline V gives CDR1 SGHDT, CDR2 YYEEEE. CDR3 length: 14 amino acids. CDR3 sequence reads: CASSLGNKNYGYTF. DNA of the CDR3: TGTGCCAGCAGCTTGGGTAACAAGAACTATGGCTACACCTTC.

The J gene is TRBJ1-1, the V gene TRBV25-1; 7 bases are a match to TRBD1. This CDR3 is 14 amino acids long. Germline loops: CDR1 MGHDK, CDR2 SYGVNS. V was pared by 0 bases and J by 8 bases, with 6 bases of the junction left unmatched. CDR3 nucleotides: TGTGCCAGCAGTGAATACTCGACAGGGTCCGAAGCTTTCTTT. This translates into CASSEYSTGSEAFF.

The V and J genes are TRBV20-1 and TRBJ2-5; 8 bases map to TRBD2. V trimming: 3 bases; J trimming: 0 bases; junction bases outside the gene matches: 12. Germline loops: CDR1 DFQATT, CDR2 SNEGSKA (reference sequence). The length of the CDR3 is 17 residues. CDR3 DNA: TGCAGTGCTAGTGGCCCTAGCGGGCCCTGGGACCAAGAGACCCAGTACTTC. The encoded protein is CSASGPSGPWDQETQYF.

J is TRBJ2-2 and V is TRBV10-3, with TRBD2 matching over 11 bases. The CDR3 spans 16 residues. Trimming removed 2 bases from V and 5 bases from J; junction bases left unmatched: 4. Germline loops: CDR1 ENHRY, CDR2 SYGVKD. The CDR3 region has the DNA TGTGCCATCAGTGAGAAGGCTAGCGGGAGGACCGGGGAGCTGTTTTTT. Its translation is CAISEKASGRTGELFF.

V is TRBV27 and J is TRBJ2-7; TRBD2 aligns across 8 bases. CDR3 length: 13 amino acids. V lost 4 bases and J lost 6; bases outside the gene matches: 5. Per the germline V gene, CDR1 is MNHEY and CDR2 is SMNVEV (reference sequence). The CDR3 DNA reads TGTGCCAGCAGTTCGGGGGGGAGGTCCGAGCAGTACTTC. Translating it yields CASSSGGRSEQYF.

This clone was picked up a small number of times. V and J are TRBV7-9 and TRBJ2-1; a possible D gene is TRBD2 (6 bases). The germline V and J ends were trimmed by 2 bases and 3 bases, with 11 bases remaining between them. The CDR3 loop spans 15 amino acids. Germline V gene sequence: CDR1 SEHNR, CDR2 FQNEAQ (reference sequence). In DNA, the CDR3 is TGTGCCAGCAGCTTACCCCGGGGGATCTACAATGAGCAGTTCTTC. Residues: CASSLPRGIYNEQFF.

The rearrangement links TRBV4-3 to TRBJ1-1, with D perhaps matching TRBD1 (5 bases). The germline gives CDR1 LGHNA, CDR2 YSLEER. CDR3 length: 15 amino acids. The germline V and J ends were trimmed by 2 bases and 1 base, with 11 bases remaining between them. The CDR3 sequence: CASSQKLQGNTEAFF. CDR3 coding DNA: TGCGCCAGCAGCCAAAAGCTCCAGGGGAACACTGAAGCTTTCTTT.

The chain couples TRBV5-4 to TRBJ2-3, with TRBD2 identical over 9 bases. Unmatched junction bases numbered 3, after V lost 4 bases and J lost 0 bases. Per germline, CDR1 SGHNT and CDR2 YYREEE (reference sequence). This CDR3 has 15 amino acids. CDR3 coding DNA: TGTGCCAGCAGCACAGCGGGGGGTAGCACAGATACGCAGTATTTT. Residues: CASSTAGGSTDTQYF.

Only a few counts were recorded for this clone. The chain links TRBV2 to TRBJ2-1, with TRBD2 identical over 12 bases. The CDR3 loop spans 18 amino acids. V gave up 7 bases and J gave up 9 bases; unmatched junction bases: 19. CDR1 is SNHLY and CDR2 is FYNNEI in the germline V gene. CDR3 sequence (DNA): TGTGCCAGCACTGTTTCGACTAGCGGGGGCCGTGGATCAGGTGAGCAGTTCTTC. Amino acid sequence: CASTVSTSGGRGSGEQFF.

This CDR3 reads CASRGTGVGDTQYF. The CDR3, as DNA: TGTGCCAGCAGGGGGACAGGGGTAGGGGATACGCAGTATTTT. The chain combines TRBV2 with TRBJ2-3, with TRBD1 matching over 10 bases. V shed 6 bases and J 6 bases; nucleotides not matched to a gene: 6. The germline CDR1 and CDR2 sequences are SNHLY and FYNNEI. The CDR3 runs to 14 residues.